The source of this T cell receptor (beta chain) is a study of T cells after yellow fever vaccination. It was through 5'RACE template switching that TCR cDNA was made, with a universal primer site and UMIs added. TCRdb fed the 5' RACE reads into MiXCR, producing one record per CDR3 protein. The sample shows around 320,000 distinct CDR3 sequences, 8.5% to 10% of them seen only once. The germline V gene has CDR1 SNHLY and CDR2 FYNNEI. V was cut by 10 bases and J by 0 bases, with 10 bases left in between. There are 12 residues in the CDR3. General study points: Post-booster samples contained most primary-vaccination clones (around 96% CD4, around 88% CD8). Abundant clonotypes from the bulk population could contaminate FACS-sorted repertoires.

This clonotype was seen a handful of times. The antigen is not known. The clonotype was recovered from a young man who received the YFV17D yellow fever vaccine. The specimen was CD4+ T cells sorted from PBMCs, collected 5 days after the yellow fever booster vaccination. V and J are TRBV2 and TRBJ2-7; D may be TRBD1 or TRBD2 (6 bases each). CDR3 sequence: CAKGGLSYEQYF. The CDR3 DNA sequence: TGTGCCAAGGGGGGACTCTCCTACGAGCAGTACTTC. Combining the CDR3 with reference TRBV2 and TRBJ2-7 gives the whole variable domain EPEVTQTPSHQVTQMGQEVILRCVPISNHLYFYWYRQILGQKVEFLVSFYNNEISEKSEIFDDQFSVERPDGSNFTLKIRSTKLEDSAMYFCAKGGLSYEQYFGPGTRLTVT.